This T cell receptor beta chain was recorded in a study of T cell responses to AZD1222 COVID-19 vaccine. Repertoires were generated with immunoSEQ multiplex PCR, while TCRdb's copy carries only in-frame clones and drops some. The table has about 180,000 clones, 85% to 95% seen once; the top ten hold 1.5% to 2%. Whole-study findings and limits: CD4 TCRs associated with vaccination spanned spike, dominating at 160-218 and 743-854. As reported, nearly half of all spike-specific TCRs target variant regions that are unmutated.

Worth noting for this clone: The antigen remains undetermined.

This receptor was obtained from an adult who received the AZD1222 COVID-19 vaccine. Here the sequenced sample was peripheral blood, taken 28 days after the second AZD1222 dose.

CDR3 residues: CSVEAGTDDTRYF. CDR3 DNA sequence: TGCAGCGTTGAGGCCGGGACGGACGATACGAGGTACTTC. The rearrangement joins TRBV29-1 to TRBJ2-7, with D perhaps matching TRBD1 or TRBD2 (5 bases each). The CDR3 totals 13 residues. V lost 3 bases to trimming and J lost 12 bases, with 21 bases between them. CDR1 and CDR2 from the germline V gene are SQVTM and ANQGSEA.